The 18 T cell receptor beta chains below were found in one sample sequenced in a study of blood T cell repertoires in COVID-19. Libraries were prepared by immunoSEQ multiplex PCR; TCRdb keeps only in-frame clonotypes and omits some of them. The sample has around 250,000 clones; over 75% are singletons. The sample comprised peripheral blood. The receptors shown here come from a woman aged 65 to 85 with COVID-19, enrolled during active disease.

The genes are TRBV6-5 and TRBJ2-7; TRBD2 aligns across 10 bases. There are 14 residues in the CDR3. With V trimmed by 6 bases and J by 3 bases, 5 bases remained unmatched. The germline V gene encodes CDR1 MNHEY and CDR2 SVGAGI. This chain's CDR3 is CASRRTSGIYEQYF. Written as DNA, the CDR3 is TGTGCCAGCAGGCGGACTAGCGGAATCTACGAGCAGTACTTC.

This CDR3 reads CASTSGGNQPQHF. The CDR3 bases are TGTGCCAGCACTTCAGGGGGCAATCAGCCCCAGCATTTT. The chain links TRBV6-5 to TRBJ1-5; maybe TRBD1 (6 bases). CDR1 and CDR2 from the germline V gene are MNHEY and SVGAGI. V was cut by 7 bases and J by 2 bases, with 9 bases left in between. The CDR3 is 13 amino acids.

This chain joins TRBV15 and TRBJ2-5; D unclear. Trimming removed 10 bases at V and 0 bases at J, with 12 bases between. Looked up from germline, CDR1 is LNHNV and CDR2 is YYDKDF (reference sequence). There are 13 residues in the CDR3. The CDR3 nucleotides are TGTGCCATCTCACGGGTGTACCAAGAGACCCAGTACTTC. This translates into CAISRVYQETQYF.

V gene TRBV10-3 combines with J gene TRBJ2-7; D ambiguous. V lost 4 bases to trimming and J lost 5 bases, with 12 bases between them. The length of the CDR3 is 13 residues. Germline CDR1 is ENHRY and CDR2 is SYGVKD. In DNA form, the CDR3 reads TGTGCCATCAGTGGACTCCTCGAGGACGAGCAGTACTTC. Translated: CAISGLLEDEQYF.

V gene TRBV15 combines with J gene TRBJ1-4; no clear D. V was trimmed by 2 bases and J by 0 bases, leaving 13 bases between them. The CDR3 length is 17 residues. Germline V gene lookup returns CDR1 LNHNV and CDR2 YYDKDF (reference sequence). The CDR3 spells CATSRPPGRTTNEKLFF. The DNA for the CDR3 is TGTGCCACCAGCAGACCACCGGGGAGAACAACTAATGAAAAACTGTTTTTT.

The chain couples TRBV9 to TRBJ1-2; TRBD1 agrees at 8 bases. The CDR3 is 15 residues long. Germline V gene sequence: CDR1 SGDLS, CDR2 YYNGEE. V was clipped by 3 bases and J by 8 bases; unmatched bases: 12. CDR3 loop: CASSALVTGGRGYTF. In nucleotides, the CDR3 is TGTGCCAGCAGCGCCCTCGTAACAGGGGGGAGGGGCTACACCTTC.

The V call is TRBV18, the J call TRBJ2-3, with 8 nucleotides matching TRBD2. This CDR3 contains 16 residues. The trim removed 3 bases at V and 1 base at J, leaving 6 bases unmatched. Germline V CDR1 and CDR2: KGHSH, LQKENI. The CDR3 here is CASSPVAAGGTDTQYF. In DNA form, the CDR3 reads TGTGCCAGCTCACCGGTTGCAGCGGGAGGCACAGATACGCAGTATTTT.

The genes are TRBV7-9 and TRBJ1-1; no reliable D call. There are 12 residues in the CDR3. V was pared by 5 bases and J by 3 bases, with 7 bases between. Germline V CDR1 and CDR2: SEHNR, FQNEAQ (reference sequence). CDR3 sequence reads: CASSRSDTEAFF. As DNA, the CDR3 is TGTGCCAGCAGCCGTTCCGACACTGAAGCTTTCTTT.

This chain connects TRBV12-5 to TRBJ1-2, with D possibly TRBD1 on 5 matching bases. CDR1 is LGHNT and CDR2 is FRNRAP in the germline V gene. This CDR3 spans 15 amino acids. V lost 1 base, J lost 2 bases, and 11 bases lay in between. The CDR3 reads CASGLGEGLNYGYTF. The CDR3 DNA reads as TGTGCTAGTGGTTTGGGCGAGGGACTCAACTATGGCTACACCTTC.

A single count supports this clone. The chain uses TRBV4-1 and TRBJ1-1, with TRBD1 matching over 8 bases. The CDR3 has 17 amino acids. Germline loops: CDR1 MGHRA, CDR2 YSYEKL. Trimming at V came to 1 base and at J to 1 base, leaving 8 bases not matched to a gene. CDR3 DNA sequence: TGCGCCAGCAGCCAAGCCCCGGTTGGACAGGGGAACACTGAAGCTTTCTTT. It yields the protein CASSQAPVGQGNTEAFF.

The rearrangement links TRBV19 to TRBJ2-1; possibly TRBD2 for D (5 bases). The germline CDR1 and CDR2 sequences are LNHDA and SQIVND (reference sequence). The CDR3 sequence is 14 residues long. Trimming took 7 bases from V and 4 from J, leaving 14 bases between them. In DNA form, the CDR3 reads TGTGCCAGTAAGGTCCTAGCTGATTACAATGAGCAGTTCTTC. Protein sequence: CASKVLADYNEQFF.

The chain recombines TRBV6-2 or TRBV6-3 with TRBJ2-4; maybe TRBD2 (6 bases). V was pared by 2 bases and J by 0 bases, with 23 bases between. Germline CDR1 and CDR2: MNHEY and SVGEGT. The CDR3 extends over 20 amino acids. The CDR3 DNA follows: TGTGCCAGCAGTTACCGGGGGAGCCGAACAATCGAACTAGCCAAAAACATTCAGTACTTC. Translated: CASSYRGSRTIELAKNIQYF.

The chain uses TRBV30 and TRBJ2-7, with 9 nucleotides matching TRBD1. This CDR3 has 15 amino acids. J was trimmed by 4 bases and V by 2 bases; bases with no gene match: 9. CDR1 is GTSNPN and CDR2 is SVGIG in the germline V gene (reference sequence). CDR3 DNA: TGTGCCTGGAGTAAACAGGGGGCTTTTGGATACGAGCAGTACTTC. It specifies CAWSKQGAFGYEQYF.

The rearrangement joins TRBV27 to TRBJ1-6; D gene unclear. The CDR3 runs to 12 residues. Germline V gives CDR1 MNHEY, CDR2 SMNVEV (reference sequence). Trimming cost V 4 bases and J 5 bases, with 3 bases left between them. In DNA, the CDR3 is TGTGCCAGCAGTTCGGATAATTCACCCCTCCACTTT. Translating it yields CASSSDNSPLHF.

J is TRBJ1-1 and V is TRBV5-1, with D uncertain. This CDR3 is built from 14 residues. Germline V gene data show CDR1 as SGHRS and CDR2 as YFSETQ. V was pared by 0 bases and J by 2 bases, with 8 bases between. CDR3 sequence reads: CASSLDTENTEAFF. CDR3 coding DNA: TGCGCCAGCAGCTTGGATACAGAAAACACTGAAGCTTTCTTT.

The chain has TRBV5-4 and TRBJ2-7; 7 nucleotides align to TRBD2. The CDR3 is 13 residues long. Per the germline V gene, CDR1 is SGHNT and CDR2 is YYREEE (reference sequence). V was clipped by 3 bases and J by 1 base; unmatched bases: 1. CDR3 sequence (DNA): TGTGCCAGCAGCTCGGGGGGTTCCTACGAGCAGTACTTC. Translation: CASSSGGSYEQYF.

CDR3 nucleotides: TGTGCCAGTAGCTTACCCGGGACAGGTTCCTACGAGCAGTACTTC. This encodes CASSLPGTGSYEQYF. This rearrangement joins TRBV19 to TRBJ2-7, with TRBD1 matching over 8 bases. Per germline, CDR1 LNHDA and CDR2 SQIVND (reference sequence). The CDR3 is made up of 15 amino acids. V was pared by 6 bases and J by 1 base, with 8 bases of the junction left unmatched.

This clone was counted a few times. The V gene is TRBV6-5, the J gene TRBJ1-5; TRBD1 is a possible D gene (5 bases). The CDR3 length is 13 residues. The ends were cut back, 8 bases at V and 4 bases at J, with 12 bases in the middle. CDR1 and CDR2 (germline): MNHEY, SVGAGI. CDR3 sequence reads: CASSAGPNQPQHF. The CDR3 region has the DNA TGTGCCAGCTCGGCAGGGCCGAATCAGCCCCAGCATTTT.